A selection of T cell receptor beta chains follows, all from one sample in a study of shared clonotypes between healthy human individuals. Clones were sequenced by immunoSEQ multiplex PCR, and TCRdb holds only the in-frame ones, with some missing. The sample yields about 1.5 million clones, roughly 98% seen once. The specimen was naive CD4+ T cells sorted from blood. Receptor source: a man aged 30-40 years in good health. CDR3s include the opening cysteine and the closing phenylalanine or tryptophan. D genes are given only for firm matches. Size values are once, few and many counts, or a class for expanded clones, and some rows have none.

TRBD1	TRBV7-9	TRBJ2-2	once	CASGYRGGSGELFF	TGTGCCAGCGGGTACAGGGGTGGATCCGGGGAGCTGTTTTTT
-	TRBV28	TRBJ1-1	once	CASRVLMNTEAFF	TGTGCCAGCAGAGTACTGATGAACACTGAAGCTTTCTTT
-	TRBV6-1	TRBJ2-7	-	CASSEAGQPYEQYF	TGTGCCAGCAGTGAAGCAGGGCAGCCCTACGAGCAGTACTTC
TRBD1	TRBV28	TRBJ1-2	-	CASSTDRVYGYTF	TGTGCCAGCAGTACGGACAGGGTGTATGGCTACACCTTC
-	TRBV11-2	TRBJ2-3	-	CASSSLKGRRAQYF	TGTGCCAGCAGCTCCCTTAAAGGACGGCGGGCGCAGTATTTT
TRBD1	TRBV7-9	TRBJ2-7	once	CASSLEGRQGANEQYF	TGTGCCAGCAGCTTAGAAGGAAGGCAGGGGGCCAACGAGCAGTACTTC
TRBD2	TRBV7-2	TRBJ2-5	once	CASSLGLAGVETQYF	TGTGCCAGCAGCTTAGGGCTAGCGGGAGTGGAGACCCAGTACTTC
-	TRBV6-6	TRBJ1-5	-	CASRAGDQPQHF	TGTGCCAGCAGGGCCGGGGACCAGCCCCAGCATTTT
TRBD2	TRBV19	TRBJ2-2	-	CASSLLAGSVGELFF	TGTGCCAGTTCTCTACTAGCGGGGAGTGTTGGGGAGCTGTTTTTT
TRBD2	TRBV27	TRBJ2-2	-	CASSLFPRLAANTGELFF	TGTGCCAGCAGTTTATTCCCTCGCCTAGCGGCTAACACCGGGGAGCTGTTTTTT